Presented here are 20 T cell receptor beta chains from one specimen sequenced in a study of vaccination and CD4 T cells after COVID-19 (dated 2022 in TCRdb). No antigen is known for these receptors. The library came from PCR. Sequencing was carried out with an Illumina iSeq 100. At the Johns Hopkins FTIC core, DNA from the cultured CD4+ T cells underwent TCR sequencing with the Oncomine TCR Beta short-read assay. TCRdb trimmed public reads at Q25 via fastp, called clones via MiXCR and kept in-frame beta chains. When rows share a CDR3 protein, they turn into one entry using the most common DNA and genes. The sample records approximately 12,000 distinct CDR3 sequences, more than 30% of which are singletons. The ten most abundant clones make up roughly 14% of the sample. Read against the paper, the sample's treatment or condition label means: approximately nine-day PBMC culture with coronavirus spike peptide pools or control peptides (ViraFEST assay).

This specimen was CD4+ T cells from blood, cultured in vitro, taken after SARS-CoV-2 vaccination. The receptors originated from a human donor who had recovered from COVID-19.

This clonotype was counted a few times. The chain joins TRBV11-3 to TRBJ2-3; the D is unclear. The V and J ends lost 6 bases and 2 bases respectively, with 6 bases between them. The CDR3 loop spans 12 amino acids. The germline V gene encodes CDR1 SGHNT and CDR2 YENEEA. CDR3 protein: CASSSDTDTQYF. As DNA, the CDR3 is TGTGCCAGCAGTAGTGACACAGATACGCAGTATTTT.

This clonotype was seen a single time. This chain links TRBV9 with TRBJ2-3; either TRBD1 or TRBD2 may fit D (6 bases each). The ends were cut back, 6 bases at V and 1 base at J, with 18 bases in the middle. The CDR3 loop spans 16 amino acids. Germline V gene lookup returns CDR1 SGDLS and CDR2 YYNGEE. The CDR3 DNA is TGTGCCAGCACCAAGGGGGGCCCTCTAGGCACAGATACGCAGTATTTT. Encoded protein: CASTKGGPLGTDTQYF.

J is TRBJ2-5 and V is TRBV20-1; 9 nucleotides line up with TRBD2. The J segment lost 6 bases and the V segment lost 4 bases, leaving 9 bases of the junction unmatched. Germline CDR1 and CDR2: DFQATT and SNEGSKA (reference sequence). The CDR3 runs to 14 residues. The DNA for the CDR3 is TGCAGTGCTACTAGCGGGAAGTATCTAAAGACCCAGTACTTC. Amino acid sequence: CSATSGKYLKTQYF.

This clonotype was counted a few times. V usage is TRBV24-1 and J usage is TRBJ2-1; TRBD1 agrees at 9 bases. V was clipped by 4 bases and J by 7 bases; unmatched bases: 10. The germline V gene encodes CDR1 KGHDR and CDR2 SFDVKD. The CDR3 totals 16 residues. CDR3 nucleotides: TGTGCCACCAGTGACCCCACAGGGGGCTCCCTAAATGAGCAGTTCTTC. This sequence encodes CATSDPTGGSLNEQFF.

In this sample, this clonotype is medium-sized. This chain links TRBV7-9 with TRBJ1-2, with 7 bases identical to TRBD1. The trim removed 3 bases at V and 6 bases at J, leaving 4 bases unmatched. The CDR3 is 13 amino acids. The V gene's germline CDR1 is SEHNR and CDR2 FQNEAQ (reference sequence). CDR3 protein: CASSLVGQHGYTF. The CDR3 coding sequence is TGTGCCAGCAGCTTGGTGGGACAGCATGGCTACACCTTC.

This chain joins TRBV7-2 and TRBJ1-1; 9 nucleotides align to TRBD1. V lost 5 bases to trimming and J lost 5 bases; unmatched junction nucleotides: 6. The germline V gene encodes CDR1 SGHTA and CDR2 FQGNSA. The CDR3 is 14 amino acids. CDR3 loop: CASSRDRAKTEAFF. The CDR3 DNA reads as TGTGCCAGCAGCCGGGACAGGGCCAAAACTGAAGCTTTCTTT.

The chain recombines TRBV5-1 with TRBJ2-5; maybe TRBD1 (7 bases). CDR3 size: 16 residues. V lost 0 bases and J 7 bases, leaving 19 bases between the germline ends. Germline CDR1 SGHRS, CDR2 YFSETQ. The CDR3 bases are TGCGCCAGCAGCTTGGCTCCCACAGGGGCGGAGGGGACCCAGTACTTC. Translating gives CASSLAPTGAEGTQYF.

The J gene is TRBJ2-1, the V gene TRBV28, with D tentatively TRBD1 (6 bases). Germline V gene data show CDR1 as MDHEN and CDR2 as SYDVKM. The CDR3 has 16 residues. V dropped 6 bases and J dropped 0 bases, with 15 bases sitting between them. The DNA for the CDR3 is TGTGCCAGCAGACCGAGGGGGACCAGCTCCTACAATGAGCAGTTCTTC. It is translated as CASRPRGTSSYNEQFF.

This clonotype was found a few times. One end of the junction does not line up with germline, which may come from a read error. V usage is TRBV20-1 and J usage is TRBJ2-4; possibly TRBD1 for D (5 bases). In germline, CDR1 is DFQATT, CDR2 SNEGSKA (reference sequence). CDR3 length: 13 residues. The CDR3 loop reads CSAREGLLGRVPF. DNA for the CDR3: TGCAGTGCTAGAGAGGGGTTACTTGGCAGGGTACCCTTC.

The CDR3 bases are TGTGCCAGCAGTCGCGTCAAAAACAGGTATACGCAGTATTTT. As protein: CASSRVKNRYTQYF. V and J are TRBV27 and TRBJ2-3; a weak D match, TRBD1 (5 bases). Germline V gene data show CDR1 as MNHEY and CDR2 as SMNVEV (reference sequence). V was cut by 5 bases and J by 7 bases, with 16 bases left in between. This CDR3 spans 14 amino acids.

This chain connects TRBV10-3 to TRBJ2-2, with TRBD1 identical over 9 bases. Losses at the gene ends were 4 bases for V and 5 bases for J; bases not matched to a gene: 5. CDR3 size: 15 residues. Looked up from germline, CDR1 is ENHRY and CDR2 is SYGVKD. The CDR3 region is CAISVGQGVTGELFF. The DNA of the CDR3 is TGTGCCATCAGTGTGGGACAGGGAGTAACCGGGGAGCTGTTTTTT.

The CDR3 bases are TGCAGCGTTGTCGCGGGGAAAACTGAAGCTTTCTTT. This encodes CSVVAGKTEAFF. The genes are TRBV29-1 and TRBJ1-1; D remains unclear. This CDR3 has 12 residues. V lost 4 bases to trimming and J lost 5 bases, with 11 bases between them. Germline V gene sequence: CDR1 SQVTM, CDR2 ANQGSEA.

CDR3 sequence reads: CASSLEAREYGYTF. CDR3 DNA sequence: TGTGCCAGCAGCTTAGAGGCCCGCGAGTATGGCTACACCTTC. This sequence joins TRBV7-9 and TRBJ1-2; D uncertain. Germline V CDR1 and CDR2: SEHNR, FQNEAQ (reference sequence). The V gene lost 1 base and the J gene lost 5 bases, with 11 bases spanning the gap. The CDR3 sequence is 14 residues long.

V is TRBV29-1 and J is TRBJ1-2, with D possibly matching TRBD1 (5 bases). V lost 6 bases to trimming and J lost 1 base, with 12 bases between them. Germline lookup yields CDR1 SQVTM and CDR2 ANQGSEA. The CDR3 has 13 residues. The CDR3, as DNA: TGCAGCGTCCGACTGGGGGGTAACTATGGCTACACCTTC. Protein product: CSVRLGGNYGYTF. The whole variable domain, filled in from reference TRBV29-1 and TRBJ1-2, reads SAVISQKPSRDICQRGTSLTIQCQVDSQVTMMFWYRQQPGQSLTLIATANQGSEATYESGFVIDKFPISRPNLTFSTLTVSNMSPEDSSIYLCSVRLGGNYGYTFGSGTRLTVV.

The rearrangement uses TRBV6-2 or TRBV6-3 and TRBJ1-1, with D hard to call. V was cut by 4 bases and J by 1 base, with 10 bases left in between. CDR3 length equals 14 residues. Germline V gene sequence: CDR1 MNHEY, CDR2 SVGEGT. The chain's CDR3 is CASSSYFTNTEAFF. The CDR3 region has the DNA TGTGCCAGCAGTTCCTACTTCACGAACACTGAAGCTTTCTTT.

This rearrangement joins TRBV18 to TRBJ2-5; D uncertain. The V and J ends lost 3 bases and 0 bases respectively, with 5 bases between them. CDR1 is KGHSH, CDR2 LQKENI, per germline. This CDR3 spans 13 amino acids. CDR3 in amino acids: CASSPTYQETQYF. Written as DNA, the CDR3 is TGTGCCAGCTCACCCACCTACCAAGAGACCCAGTACTTC.

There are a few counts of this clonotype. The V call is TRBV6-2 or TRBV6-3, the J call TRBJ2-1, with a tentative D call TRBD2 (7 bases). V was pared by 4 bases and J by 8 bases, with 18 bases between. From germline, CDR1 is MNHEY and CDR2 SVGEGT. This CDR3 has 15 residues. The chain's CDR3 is CASSSRDTGRDEQFF. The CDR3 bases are TGTGCCAGCAGTTCGCGGGACACGGGGAGGGATGAGCAGTTCTTC.

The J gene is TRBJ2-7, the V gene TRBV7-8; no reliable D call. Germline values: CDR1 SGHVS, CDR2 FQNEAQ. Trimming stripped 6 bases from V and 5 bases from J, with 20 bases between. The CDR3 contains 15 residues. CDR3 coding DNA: TGTGCCAGCAGACCACCTAATGCGAACGATCACGAGCAGTACTTC. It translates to CASRPPNANDHEQYF.

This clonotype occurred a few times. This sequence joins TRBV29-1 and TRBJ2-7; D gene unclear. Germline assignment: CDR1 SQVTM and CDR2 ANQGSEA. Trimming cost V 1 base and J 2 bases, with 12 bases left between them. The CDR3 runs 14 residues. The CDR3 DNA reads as TGCAGCGTTGAAGGTGCGGCGGCCACCTACGAGCAGTACTTC. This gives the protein CSVEGAAATYEQYF.

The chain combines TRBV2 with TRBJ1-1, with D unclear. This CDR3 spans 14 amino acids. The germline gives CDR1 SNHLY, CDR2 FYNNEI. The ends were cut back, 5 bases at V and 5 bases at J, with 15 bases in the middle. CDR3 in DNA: TGTGCCAGCAGTCGACGGTTGGGGAGAACTGAAGCTTTCTTT. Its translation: CASSRRLGRTEAFF.